This T cell receptor (beta chain) was sequenced in a study of blood T cell repertoires in COVID-19. Study context: Whether acute or convalescent, the COVID-19 samples came from the United States, Italy and Spain.

This CDR3 contains 13 residues. J was trimmed by 5 bases and V by 3 bases; bases with no gene match: 3. Germline assignment: CDR1 SGHDN and CDR2 FVKESK. Repertoires were generated with immunoSEQ multiplex PCR, while TCRdb's copy carries only in-frame clones and drops some. The data contain roughly 250,000 clones, around 85% of them singletons. The J gene is TRBJ1-1, the V gene TRBV14, with TRBD1 matching 7 bases. The TCR comes from a woman of 80 years or more with acute or convalescent COVID-19. Specimen: peripheral blood. CDR3 region: CASSQTGRTEAFF. The CDR3 region has the DNA TGTGCCAGCAGCCAGACAGGGCGGACTGAAGCTTTCTTT.